Below are 15 T cell receptor beta chains sequenced from a single sample in a study of cytotoxic CD8 clonotypes in ibrutinib-treated CLL. Sequencing used immunoSEQ multiplex PCR; TCRdb keeps in-frame clones, though not all of them. The table lists under 200,000 clones, 70% to 85% of them singletons. Sequences were derived from PBMCs, sampled after 24 months of ibrutinib treatment. These receptors all come from a human donor with chronic lymphocytic leukemia.

The chain uses TRBV30 and TRBJ2-2; 8 bases line up with TRBD1. V shed 1 base and J 2 bases; nucleotides not matched to a gene: 6. The CDR3 extends over 16 amino acids. CDR1 and CDR2 (germline): GTSNPN, SVGIG (reference sequence). For the CDR3, the DNA is TGTGCCTGGAGTGCCCGGACAGGGAGAAACACCGGGGAGCTGTTTTTT. The encoded protein is CAWSARTGRNTGELFF. Full variable domain (rest looked up from reference TRBV30 and TRBJ2-2): SQTIHQWPATLVQPVGSPLSLECTVEGTSNPNLYWYRQAAGRGLQLLFYSVGIGQISSEVPQNLSASRPQDRQFILSSKKLLLSDSGFYLCAWSARTGRNTGELFFGEGSRLTVL.

This clone was found a few times. CDR3 in amino acids: CASSSTPNNAEAFF. The DNA for the CDR3 is TGCGCCAGCAGCAGCACCCCCAACAATGCTGAAGCTTTCTTT. The chain joins TRBV5-1 to TRBJ1-1; no definite D call. V was clipped by 4 bases and J by 6 bases, with 16 bases between them. The CDR3 covers 14 residues. CDR1 SGHRS and CDR2 YFSETQ come from the germline V gene.

The chain is built from TRBV7-2 and TRBJ1-1, with 9 bases lining up with TRBD1. Germline V lookup: CDR1 SGHTA, CDR2 FQGNSA. The CDR3 has 13 amino acids. Trimming cost V 5 bases and J 7 bases; bases outside gene matches: 5. The CDR3: CASSRDRDDEAFF. CDR3 DNA: TGTGCCAGCAGCCGGGACAGGGACGATGAAGCTTTCTTT. Full variable domain (remainder filled in from reference TRBV7-2 and TRBJ1-1): GAGVSQSPSNKVTEKGKDVELRCDPISGHTALYWYRQSLGQGLEFLIYFQGNSAPDKSGLPSDRFSAERTGGSVSTLTIQRTQQEDSAVYLCASSRDRDDEAFFGQGTRLTVV.

The chain has TRBV4-3 and TRBJ2-3, with D unclear. Germline V lookup: CDR1 LGHNA, CDR2 YSLEER. This CDR3 region has 14 residues. The ends were cut back, 4 bases at V and 4 bases at J, with 12 bases in the middle. For the CDR3, the DNA is TGCGCCAGCAGCCGAGACCCACGTCCAGATACGCAGTATTTT. It yields the protein CASSRDPRPDTQYF.

The V call is TRBV11-1, the J call TRBJ2-1; TRBD2 matches 14 bases. The V and J ends lost 3 bases and 9 bases, in that order; junction bases with no gene match: 7. This CDR3 has 16 residues. The germline CDR1 and CDR2 sequences are SGHAT and FQDESV (reference sequence). Here the CDR3 DNA reads TGTGCCAGCAGCTTTACCGGGACTAGCGGGGGTGTTGAGCAGTTCTTC. This codes for CASSFTGTSGGVEQFF.

V is TRBV11-2 and J is TRBJ1-4; D possibly corresponds to TRBD1 (5 bases). Germline V gene sequence: CDR1 SGHAT, CDR2 FQNNGV. This CDR3 region has 16 residues. The V end lost 4 bases, the J end lost 3 bases, and 15 bases lay between the germline ends. CDR3 protein: CASSSPPGGPNEKLFF. CDR3 DNA sequence: TGTGCCAGCAGCTCACCCCCGGGGGGTCCTAATGAAAAACTGTTTTTT.

In this sample, this clone turned up once. This chain connects TRBV2 to TRBJ2-1; D possibly corresponds to TRBD1 (7 bases). CDR1 and CDR2 from the germline V gene are SNHLY and FYNNEI. V lost 4 bases and J lost 6, with 13 bases in between. The CDR3 covers 14 residues. CDR3 coding DNA: TGTGCCAGCAGTGCGGAGGGGGCGGGCAATGAGCAGTTCTTC. Translation: CASSAEGAGNEQFF.

This chain joins TRBV4-2 and TRBJ2-4, with 11 bases aligning to TRBD2. The V and J ends lost 3 bases and 0 bases, in that order; junction bases with no gene match: 7. CDR1 is LGHNA, CDR2 YNFKEQ, per germline. The CDR3 is 18 residues long. DNA for the CDR3: TGTGCCAGCAGCCATGCCGGGACTAGCGGCCTAGCCAAAAACATTCAGTACTTC. This encodes CASSHAGTSGLAKNIQYF.

The rearrangement links TRBV6-5 to TRBJ2-7; 11 nucleotides line up with TRBD2. In germline, CDR1 is MNHEY, CDR2 SVGAGI. The CDR3 is 14 amino acids. V gave up 6 bases and J gave up 2 bases; unmatched junction bases: 3. CDR3 loop: CASSRLAGTYEQYF. CDR3 DNA sequence: TGTGCCAGCAGCCGACTAGCGGGAACCTACGAGCAGTACTTC.

The chain combines TRBV27 with TRBJ2-7; 9 bases agree with TRBD2. V lost 7 bases to trimming and J lost 3 bases; unmatched junction nucleotides: 7. The V gene's germline CDR1 is MNHEY and CDR2 SMNVEV (reference sequence). This CDR3 comprises 14 residues. The DNA for the CDR3 is TGTGCCAGCATGGGGGCTAGCGGGATCTACGAGCAGTACTTC. This sequence encodes CASMGASGIYEQYF.

This clone was detected only a few times. This chain links TRBV30 with TRBJ1-5; no clear D gene. V lost 3 bases to trimming and J lost 4 bases, with 10 bases between them. Germline CDR1 GTSNPN, CDR2 SVGIG (reference sequence). There are 13 residues in the CDR3. The CDR3 region has the DNA TGTGCCTGGAGCATCGGAAGTAATCAGCCCCAGCATTTT. It codes for CAWSIGSNQPQHF.

The chain combines TRBV6-5 with TRBJ2-7; TRBD2 agrees at 7 bases. CDR3 length: 15 amino acids. V lost 6 bases to trimming and J lost 2 bases; unmatched junction nucleotides: 10. Germline V CDR1 and CDR2: MNHEY, SVGAGI. The CDR3 is CASSSGGRVPYEQYF. CDR3 bases: TGTGCCAGCAGCTCTGGGGGGAGGGTACCCTACGAGCAGTACTTC.

This clone was seen repeatedly, ten times or more. J is TRBJ1-1 and V is TRBV7-3; 7 nucleotides agree with TRBD1. This CDR3 comprises 15 residues. The germline gives CDR1 SGHTA, CDR2 FQGTGA. The V segment lost 8 bases and the J segment 8 bases; nucleotides outside the gene matches: 17. The CDR3 DNA reads as TGTGCCAGCGCGGTACCGATCACTCGGACAGGAGAAGCTTTCTTT. It encodes CASAVPITRTGEAFF.

This clone was observed a single time. The genes are TRBV15 and TRBJ2-7; 9 nucleotides align to TRBD2. The CDR3 totals 17 residues. The germline V gene has CDR1 LNHNV and CDR2 YYDKDF (reference sequence). V trimming: 3 bases; J trimming: 0 bases; junction bases outside the gene matches: 9. The CDR3 DNA reads as TGTGCCACCAGCAGTCGGGCGGGAGGGCCACCCTCCTACGAGCAGTACTTC. This encodes CATSSRAGGPPSYEQYF.

DNA of the CDR3: TGTGCCAGCAGTTTGGGAGGGGGCGGTGGGAATGAGCAGTTCTTC. Translated, it gives CASSLGGGGGNEQFF. The chain employs TRBV28 and TRBJ2-1, with D perhaps being TRBD1 or TRBD2 (7 bases each). The germline V gene encodes CDR1 MDHEN and CDR2 SYDVKM. The CDR3 is 15 amino acids. The germline V and J ends were trimmed by 3 bases and 7 bases, with 16 bases remaining between them.